This T cell receptor (beta chain) was captured in a study of CXCR3-negative and CXCR3-positive naive CD8 T cells. About the study: Approximately 130 million TRB reads in total, about 1.5 +/- 0.3 million per library. The study, taken as a whole, reports: Expression of CXCR3 was partially reduced after cryopreservation, and fresh PBMCs were used in most assays. CXCR3-positive naive cells carried more hydrophobic TRB CDR3s than CXCR3-negative naive cells did.

A word on this clonotype: Its specificity is unknown.

The CDR3 is 16 amino acids. Germline V lookup: CDR1 SNHLY, CDR2 FYNNEI. UMI labels and 5' RACE were used to prepare the TRB cDNA libraries. From the 5' RACE reads, TCRdb lists one entry per CDR3 protein and no DNA. Recorded for this sample: 150,000 to 160,000 distinct CDR3 sequences. Sorts performed in triplicate captured some 270,000 cells each from every CD8+ T cell subset. Within the CD8+ T cell compartment, naive cells were CD45RO-CCR7+CD27+CD95-. The chain carries TRBV2 and TRBJ1-5. The TCR sequence derives from a human donor in good health. Some clones in this sample may be carry-over from other donors' samples. Sequencing was carried out using naive CXCR3+ CD8+ T cells from blood. Subset meaning: CD45RO-CCR7+CD27+CD95- naive CD8+ T cells expressing CXCR3 (TNR3+). CDR3 sequence: CASSLIQIYSNQPQHF.